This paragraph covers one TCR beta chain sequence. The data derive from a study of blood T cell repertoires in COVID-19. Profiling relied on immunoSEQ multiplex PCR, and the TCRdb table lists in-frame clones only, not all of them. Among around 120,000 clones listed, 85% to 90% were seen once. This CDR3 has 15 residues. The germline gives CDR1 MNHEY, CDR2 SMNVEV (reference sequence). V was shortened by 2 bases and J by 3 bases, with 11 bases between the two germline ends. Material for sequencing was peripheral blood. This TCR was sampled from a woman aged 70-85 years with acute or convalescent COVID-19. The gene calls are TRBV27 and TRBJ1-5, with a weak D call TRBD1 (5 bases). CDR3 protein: CASSLNRQINQPQHF. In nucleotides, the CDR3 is TGTGCCAGCAGTTTAAACCGACAGATCAATCAGCCCCAGCATTTT.